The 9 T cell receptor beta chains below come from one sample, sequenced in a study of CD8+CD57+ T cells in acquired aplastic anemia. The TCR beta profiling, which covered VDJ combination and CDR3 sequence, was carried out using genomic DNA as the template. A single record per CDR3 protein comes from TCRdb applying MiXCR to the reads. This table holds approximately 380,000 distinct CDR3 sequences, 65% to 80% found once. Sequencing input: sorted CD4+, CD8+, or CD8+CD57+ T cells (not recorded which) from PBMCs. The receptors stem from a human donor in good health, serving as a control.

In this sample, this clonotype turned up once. The CDR3 here is CASSEVGSYSTDTQYF. For the CDR3, the DNA is TGTGCCAGCAGTGAAGTGGGCAGTTATTCAACAGATACGCAGTATTTT. The chain is built from TRBV2 and TRBJ2-3; D is uncertain. Germline V CDR1 and CDR2: SNHLY, FYNNEI. V was shortened by 1 base and J by 3 bases, with 14 bases between the two germline ends. The CDR3 contains 16 residues. Looking up the rest from reference TRBV2 and TRBJ2-3 gives the full variable domain: EPEVTQTPSHQVTQMGQEVILRCVPISNHLYFYWYRQILGQKVEFLVSFYNNEISEKSEIFDDQFSVERPDGSNFTLKIRSTKLEDSAMYFCASSEVGSYSTDTQYFGPGTRLTVL.

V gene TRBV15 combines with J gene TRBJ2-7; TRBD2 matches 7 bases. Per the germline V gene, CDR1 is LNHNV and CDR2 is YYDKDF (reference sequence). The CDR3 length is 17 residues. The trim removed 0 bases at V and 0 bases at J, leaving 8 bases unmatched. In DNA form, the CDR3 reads TGTGCCACCAGCAGAGACGCTATAGCGGGCTCCTCCTACGAGCAGTACTTC. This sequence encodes CATSRDAIAGSSYEQYF.

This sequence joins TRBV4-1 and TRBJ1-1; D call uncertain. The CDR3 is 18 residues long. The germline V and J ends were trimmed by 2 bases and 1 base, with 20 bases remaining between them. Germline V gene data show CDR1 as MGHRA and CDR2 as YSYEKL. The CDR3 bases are TGCGCCAGCAGCCAAAAAAGGGCCTTTTATCGTGGGAACACTGAAGCTTTCTTT. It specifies CASSQKRAFYRGNTEAFF.

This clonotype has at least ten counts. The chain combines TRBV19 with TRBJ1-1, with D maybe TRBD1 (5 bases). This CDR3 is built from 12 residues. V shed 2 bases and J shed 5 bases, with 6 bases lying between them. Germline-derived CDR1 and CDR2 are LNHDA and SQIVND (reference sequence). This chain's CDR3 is CASSIWGTEAFF. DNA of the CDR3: TGTGCCAGTAGTATATGGGGGACTGAAGCTTTCTTT.

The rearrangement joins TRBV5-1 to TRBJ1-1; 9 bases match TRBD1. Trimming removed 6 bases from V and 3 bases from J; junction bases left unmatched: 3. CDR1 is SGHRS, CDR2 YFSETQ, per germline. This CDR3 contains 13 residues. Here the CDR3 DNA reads TGCGCCAGCAACCGGGACAGGGACACTGAAGCTTTCTTT. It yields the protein CASNRDRDTEAFF.

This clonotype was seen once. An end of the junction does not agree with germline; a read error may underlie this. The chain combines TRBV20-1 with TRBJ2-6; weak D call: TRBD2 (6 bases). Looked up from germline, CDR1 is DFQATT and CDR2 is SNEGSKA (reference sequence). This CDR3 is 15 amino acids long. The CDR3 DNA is TGCAGCGCTAGACGGGGGACCCTAGGTGCCAACGTCCTGACTTTC. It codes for CSARRGTLGANVLTF.

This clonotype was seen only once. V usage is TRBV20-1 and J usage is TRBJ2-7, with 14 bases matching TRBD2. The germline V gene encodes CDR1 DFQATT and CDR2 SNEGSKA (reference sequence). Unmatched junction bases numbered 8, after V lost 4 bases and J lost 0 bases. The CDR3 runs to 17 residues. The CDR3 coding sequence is TGCAGTGCTACCACGGGACTAGCGGGGGCTGGCTCCTACGAGCAGTACTTC. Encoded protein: CSATTGLAGAGSYEQYF.

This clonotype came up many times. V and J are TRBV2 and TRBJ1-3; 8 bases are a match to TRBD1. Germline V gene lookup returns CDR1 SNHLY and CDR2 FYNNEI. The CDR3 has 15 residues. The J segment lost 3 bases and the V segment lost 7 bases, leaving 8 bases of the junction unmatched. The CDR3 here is CASTTDRVYGNTIYF. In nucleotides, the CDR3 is TGTGCCAGCACTACGGACAGGGTGTATGGAAACACCATATATTTT.

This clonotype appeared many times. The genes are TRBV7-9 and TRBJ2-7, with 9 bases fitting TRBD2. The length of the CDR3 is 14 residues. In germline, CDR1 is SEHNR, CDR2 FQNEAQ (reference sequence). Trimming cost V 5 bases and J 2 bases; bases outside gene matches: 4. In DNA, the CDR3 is TGTGCCAGCAGCGTGACTAGCGGTGCCTACGAGCAGTACTTC. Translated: CASSVTSGAYEQYF.